This T cell receptor (beta chain) came from a study of T-cell reconstitution after alpha-beta-depleted transplantation in children (dated by TCRdb to 2016 to 2017). In terms of the full investigation: Using TCR repertoire profiling, the study followed T-cell immune reconstitution in a quantitative way in children after TCRalphabeta/CD19-depleted allogeneic hematopoietic cell transplantation. Points the paper makes about the study in general: Over subsequent months, a decline in hyperexpanded clone frequencies was noted, and after one year, T-cell counts and TCRbeta diversity were mostly ascribed to newly produced T cells. In some patients, high TCRbeta diversity at day 60 was attributed to recipient T cells and intrathymic progenitors that had survived conditioning. The apparently early recovery of alphabetaT-cell counts about two months after transplant reportedly depended on only several hundred rapidly expanded clones that came from non-depleted graft cells.

To prepare the library, PCR was applied. The sequencer was an Illumina HiSeq 2500. Molecular barcoding was employed in the preparation of TCR libraries, with unique molecular identifiers being used to normalize TCRbeta repertoire quantification. The public reads were reprocessed in TCRdb via fastp at Q25 and MiXCR, keeping in-frame beta chains. Each CDR3 protein gets just one entry, which takes the most common genes and DNA from the rows behind it. In this sample the table shows roughly 160,000 distinct CDR3 sequences, 11% of which occur a single time. The top ten hold around 13% of the sample. CDR1 and CDR2 (MDHEN, SYDVKM) derive from the germline V gene. The CDR3 covers 15 residues, taking in both the cysteine and the phenylalanine. Here the CDR3 DNA is all that survives: 45 bases in frame from base 1. Comment on this clonotype: This clone's antigen is unknown. An end of the junction does not agree with germline; a read error may underlie this.

The treatment or condition label of this sample denotes: allogeneic hematopoietic cell transplantation with graft depleted of TCRalphabeta T cells and CD19 B cells. Transplant recipients were children who received TCRalphabeta/CD19-depleted allogeneic hematopoietic cell grafts. The chain is encoded by TRBV28 joined to TRBJ2-7; no D gene is confidently identified. The TCR originated in a boy aged 2 to 10 with acute myeloid leukemia, due to receive a stem cell transplant. The starting material was PBMCs, obtained before TCRalphabeta/CD19-depleted stem cell transplant. The base sequence is TGTGCGAGCAGTCCTGATACCGGTTCAGGTCGAGAGCAGTACTTC. Translated, this is CASSPDTGSGREQYF.